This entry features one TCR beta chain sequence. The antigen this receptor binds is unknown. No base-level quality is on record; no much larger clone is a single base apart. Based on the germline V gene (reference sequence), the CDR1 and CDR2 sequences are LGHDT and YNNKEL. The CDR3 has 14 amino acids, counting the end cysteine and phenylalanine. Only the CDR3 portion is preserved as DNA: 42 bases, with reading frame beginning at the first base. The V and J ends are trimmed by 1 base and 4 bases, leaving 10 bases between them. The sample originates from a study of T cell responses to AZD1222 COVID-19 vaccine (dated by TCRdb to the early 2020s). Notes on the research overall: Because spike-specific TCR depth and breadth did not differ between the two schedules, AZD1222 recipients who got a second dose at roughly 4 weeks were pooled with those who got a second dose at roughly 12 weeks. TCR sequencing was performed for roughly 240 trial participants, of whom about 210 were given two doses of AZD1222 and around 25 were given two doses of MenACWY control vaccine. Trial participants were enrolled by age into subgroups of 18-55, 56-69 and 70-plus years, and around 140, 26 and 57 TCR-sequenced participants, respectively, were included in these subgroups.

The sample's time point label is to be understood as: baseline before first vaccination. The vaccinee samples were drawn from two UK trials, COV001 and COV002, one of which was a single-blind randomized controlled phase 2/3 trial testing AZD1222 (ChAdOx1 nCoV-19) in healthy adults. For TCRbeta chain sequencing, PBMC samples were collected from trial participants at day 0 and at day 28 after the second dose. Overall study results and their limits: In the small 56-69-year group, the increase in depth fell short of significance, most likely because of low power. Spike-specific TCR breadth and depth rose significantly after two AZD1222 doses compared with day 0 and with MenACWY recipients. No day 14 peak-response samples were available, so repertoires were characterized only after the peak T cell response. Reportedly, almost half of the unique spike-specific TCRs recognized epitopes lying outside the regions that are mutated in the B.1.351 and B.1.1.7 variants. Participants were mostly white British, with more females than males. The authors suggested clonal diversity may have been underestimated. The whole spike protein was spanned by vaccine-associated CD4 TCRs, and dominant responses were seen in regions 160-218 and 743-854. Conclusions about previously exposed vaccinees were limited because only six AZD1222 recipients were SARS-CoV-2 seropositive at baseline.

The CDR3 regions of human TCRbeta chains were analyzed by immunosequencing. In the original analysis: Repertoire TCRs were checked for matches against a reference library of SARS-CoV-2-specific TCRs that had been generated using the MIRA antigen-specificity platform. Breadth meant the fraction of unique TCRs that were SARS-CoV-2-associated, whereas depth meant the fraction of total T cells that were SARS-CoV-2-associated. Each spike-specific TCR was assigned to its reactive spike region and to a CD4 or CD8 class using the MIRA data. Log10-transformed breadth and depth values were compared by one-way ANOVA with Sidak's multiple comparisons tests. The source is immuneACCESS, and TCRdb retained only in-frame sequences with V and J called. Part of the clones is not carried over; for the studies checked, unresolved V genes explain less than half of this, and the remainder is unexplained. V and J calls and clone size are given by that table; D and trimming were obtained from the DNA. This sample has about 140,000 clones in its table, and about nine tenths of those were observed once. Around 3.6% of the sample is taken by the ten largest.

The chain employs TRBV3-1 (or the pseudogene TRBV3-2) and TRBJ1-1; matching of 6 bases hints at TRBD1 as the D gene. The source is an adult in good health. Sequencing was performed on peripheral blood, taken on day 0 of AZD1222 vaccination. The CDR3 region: CASSQGLGGTEAFF. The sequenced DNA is TGTGCCAGCAGCCAAGGGTTAGGGGGCACTGAAGCTTTCTTT.